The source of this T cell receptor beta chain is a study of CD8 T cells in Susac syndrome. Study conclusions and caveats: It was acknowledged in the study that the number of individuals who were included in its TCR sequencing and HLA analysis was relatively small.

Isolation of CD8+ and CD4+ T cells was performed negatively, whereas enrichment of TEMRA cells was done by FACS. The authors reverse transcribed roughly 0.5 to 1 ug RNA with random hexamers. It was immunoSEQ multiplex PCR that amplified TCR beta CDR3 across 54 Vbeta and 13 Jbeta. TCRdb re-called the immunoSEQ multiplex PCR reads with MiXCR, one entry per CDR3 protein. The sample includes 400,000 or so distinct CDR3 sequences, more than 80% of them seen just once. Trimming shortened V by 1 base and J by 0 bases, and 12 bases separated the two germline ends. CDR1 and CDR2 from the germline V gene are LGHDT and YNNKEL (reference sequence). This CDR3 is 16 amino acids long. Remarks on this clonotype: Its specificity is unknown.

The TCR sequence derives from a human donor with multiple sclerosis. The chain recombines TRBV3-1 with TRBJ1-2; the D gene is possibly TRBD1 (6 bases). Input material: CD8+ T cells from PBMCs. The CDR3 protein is CASSQGRTDPNYGYTF. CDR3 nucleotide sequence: TGTGCCAGCAGCCAAGGACGGACAGATCCTAACTATGGCTACACCTTC.